This record covers a single TCR beta chain. The CDR3 loop spans 14 amino acids. Trimming took off 4 bases at V and 7 bases at J, with 11 bases between the two ends. CDR1 is LGHDT, CDR2 YNNKEL, per germline (reference sequence). The source of the sample is a study of blood T cell repertoires in COVID-19. About the research overall: Italy, Spain and the United States were the sources of the convalescent and acute COVID-19 samples.

Original data processing: Cell counts per sample came from amplifying reference gene primers. Assay used: immunoSEQ multiplex PCR; TCRdb lists only in-frame clones, some missing. V, J and clone size reflect that table, while D and trimming were determined from the DNA. The sample holds over 120,000 clones, about three quarters seen once. The rearrangement uses TRBV3-1 (or the pseudogene TRBV3-2) and TRBJ1-6; tentative D call: TRBD1 (5 bases). The TCR was taken from a woman aged 50 to 60 with active or convalescent COVID-19. Sequenced sample: peripheral blood. The CDR3 spells CASSLDISNSPLHF. The DNA of the CDR3 is TGTGCCAGCAGCCTGGACATTTCGAATTCACCCCTCCACTTT.